The entry below describes one TCR beta chain. No antigen is known for it. This sample is part of a study of cytomegalovirus exposure and HLA in healthy donors. Study results and caveats: Most TCR sequences proved rare, with some public TCRs found in many donors. Fewer than 200 TCR beta chains were listed as cytomegalovirus-associated.

CDR1 SGDLS and CDR2 YYNGEE come from the germline V gene. Trimming took off 0 bases at V and 10 bases at J, with 13 bases between the two ends. The CDR3 extends over 14 amino acids. Assay used: immunoSEQ multiplex PCR; TCRdb lists only in-frame clones, some missing. The sample gives roughly 330,000 clones, roughly 90% of which show up once; approximately 1.1% is in the top ten. The chain is built from TRBV9 and TRBJ1-4, with a weak D call TRBD1 (5 bases). Sequencing was carried out using PBMCs. The sequence came from a woman in her 30s in good health and CMV-seropositive. The CDR3 coding sequence is TGTGCCAGCAGCGTAGGAGGGGTCGGGGCAAAACTGTTTTTT. Translation: CASSVGGVGAKLFF. The complete variable domain, with remaining parts taken from reference TRBV9 and TRBJ1-4, reads DSGVTQTPKHLITATGQRVTLRCSPRSGDLSVYWYQQSLDQGLQFLIQYYNGEERAKGNILERFSAQQFPDLHSELNLSSLELGDSALYFCASSVGGVGAKLFFGSGTQLSVL.